This T cell receptor (beta chain) stems from a study of T cell repertoires in cytomegalovirus infection. With respect to this clonotype: What it binds is unknown. One end of the junction fails to match germline, which may point to a read error.

TCRdb analysed the reads with MiXCR anew, one entry per CDR3 protein. The sample gives approximately 220,000 distinct CDR3 sequences, 38% of which show up once; approximately 59% is in the top ten. Findings of the study overall: Summed frequency of public TCR beta families distinguished CMV carriers with the relevant HLA.

Germline V gene sequence: CDR1 MGHRA, CDR2 YSYEKL. This CDR3 is built from 16 residues. V and J are TRBV4-1 and TRBJ2-3; 9 bases agree with TRBD2. This receptor was identified in a human donor in good health (CMV status not recorded). Some clones in this sample may be carry-over from other donors' samples. Sequenced here: CD8+ T cells from cultured PBMCs, sampled from culture after CMV antigen stimulation. The CDR3 DNA is TGTGCAAGCAGCCAAGAGGAGAGCTGGAGCGGGAGGTCCCTGTATTTT. Translating gives CASSQEESWSGRSLYF.